One T cell receptor beta chain is described in this entry. Germline CDR1 MNHEY, CDR2 SVGAGI. Trimming shortened V by 5 bases and J by 11 bases, and 15 bases separated the two germline ends. The CDR3 sequence is 12 residues long. This sample is drawn from a study of control samples from healthy donors and cancer patients. This table comes from immunoSEQ multiplex PCR, and its TCRdb copy is limited to in-frame clones, with some not included. The sample gives about 40,000 clones, more than 85% of which show up once; approximately 3.8% is in the top ten. The chain carries TRBV6-5 and TRBJ1-1; D is ambiguous. The clonotype originates from a woman between 50 and 59 years old in good health. Sequencing was performed on blood. The DNA of the CDR3 is TGTGCCAGCAGTCAAAGATCGTCGGGGGCTTTCTTT. Amino acids: CASSQRSSGAFF.